This T cell receptor (beta chain) was identified during a study of blood T cell repertoires in COVID-19. Overall study context: Whether acute or convalescent, the COVID-19 samples came from the United States, Italy and Spain.

The method was immunoSEQ multiplex PCR; TCRdb's version includes in-frame clones alone and lacks a portion of them. The sample carries about 130,000 clones, about 80% recorded once. Trimming stripped 6 bases from V and 7 bases from J, with 7 bases between. The CDR3 consists of 12 residues. CDR1 and CDR2 (germline): MDHEN, SYDVKM. This TCR came from a woman aged 55-75 years with acute or convalescent COVID-19. The sequenced sample consisted of peripheral blood. The V call is TRBV28, the J call TRBJ1-6; the D gene is possibly TRBD1 (5 bases). DNA for the CDR3: TGTGCCAGCAGACAGGTGAATTCACCCCTCCACTTT. Its translation: CASRQVNSPLHF.